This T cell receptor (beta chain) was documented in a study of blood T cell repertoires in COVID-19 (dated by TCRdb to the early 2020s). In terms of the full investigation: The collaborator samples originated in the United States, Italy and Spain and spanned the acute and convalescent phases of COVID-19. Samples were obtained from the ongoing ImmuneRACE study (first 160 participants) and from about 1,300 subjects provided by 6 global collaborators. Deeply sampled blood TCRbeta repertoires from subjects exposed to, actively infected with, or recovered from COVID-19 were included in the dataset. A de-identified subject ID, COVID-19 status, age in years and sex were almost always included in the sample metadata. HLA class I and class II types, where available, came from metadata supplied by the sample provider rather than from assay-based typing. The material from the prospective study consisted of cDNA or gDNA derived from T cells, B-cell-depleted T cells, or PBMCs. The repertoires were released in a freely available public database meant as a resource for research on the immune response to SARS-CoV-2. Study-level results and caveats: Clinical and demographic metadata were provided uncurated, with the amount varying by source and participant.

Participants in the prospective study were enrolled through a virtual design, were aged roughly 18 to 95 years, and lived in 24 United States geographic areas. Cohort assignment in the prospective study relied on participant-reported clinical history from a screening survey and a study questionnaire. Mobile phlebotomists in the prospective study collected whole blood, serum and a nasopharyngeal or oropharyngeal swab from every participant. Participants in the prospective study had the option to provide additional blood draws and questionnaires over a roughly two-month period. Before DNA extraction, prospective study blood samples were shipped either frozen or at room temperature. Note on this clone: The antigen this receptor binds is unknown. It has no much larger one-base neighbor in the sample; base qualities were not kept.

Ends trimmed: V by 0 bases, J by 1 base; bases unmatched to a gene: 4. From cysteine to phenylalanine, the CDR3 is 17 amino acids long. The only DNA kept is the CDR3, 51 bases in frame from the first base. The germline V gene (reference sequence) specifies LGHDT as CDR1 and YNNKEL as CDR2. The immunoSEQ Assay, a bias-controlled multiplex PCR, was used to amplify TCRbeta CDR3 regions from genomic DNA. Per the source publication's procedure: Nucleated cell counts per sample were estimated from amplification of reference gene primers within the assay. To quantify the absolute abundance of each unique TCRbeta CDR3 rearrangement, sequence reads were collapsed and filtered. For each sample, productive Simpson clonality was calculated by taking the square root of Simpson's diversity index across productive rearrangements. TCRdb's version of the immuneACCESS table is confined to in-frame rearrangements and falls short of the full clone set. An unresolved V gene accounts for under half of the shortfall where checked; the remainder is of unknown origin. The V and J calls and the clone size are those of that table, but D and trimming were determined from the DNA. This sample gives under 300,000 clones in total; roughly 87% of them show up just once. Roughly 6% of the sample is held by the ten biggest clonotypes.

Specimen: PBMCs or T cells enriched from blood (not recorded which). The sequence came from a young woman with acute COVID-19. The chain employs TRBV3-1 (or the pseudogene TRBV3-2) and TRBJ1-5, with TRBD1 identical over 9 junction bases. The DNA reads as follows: TGTGCCAGCAGCCAAGATCGGACAGGGGCGAGCAATCAGCCCCAGCATTTT. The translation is CASSQDRTGASNQPQHF.